The rows below give T cell receptor beta chains drawn from one sample of a study of cytomegalovirus exposure and HLA in healthy donors. TCRdb's table, derived via immunoSEQ multiplex PCR, lists solely in-frame clones and lacks some. The sample carries about 100,000 clones, approximately 75% recorded once. Sequenced: PBMCs. The receptors shown here come from a female donor in good health and CMV-seropositive. CDR3s include the opening cysteine and the closing phenylalanine or tryptophan. The D gene is left open where the match is weak. Clone size, where shown, is once, few, many, or a class for clones that have expanded.

CDR3aa	CDR3nt	j_gene	v_gene	abundance	d_gene
CASSLLSETQYF	TGTGCCAGCAGCTTATTGTCGGAGACCCAGTACTTC	TRBJ2-5	TRBV7-2	-	-
CASSFPGHRRRYEQYF	TGTGCCAGCAGTTTTCCGGGACACCGGAGGCGCTACGAGCAGTACTTC	TRBJ2-7	TRBV6-6	-	-
CASSPIGQMNTEAFF	TGTGCCAGCAGCCCAATAGGACAGATGAACACTGAAGCTTTCTTT	TRBJ1-1	TRBV11-1	-	-
CAWSDGRFQETQYF	TGTGCCTGGAGTGACGGCAGGTTCCAAGAGACCCAGTACTTC	TRBJ2-5	TRBV30	-	-
CASSPDREGEAFF	TGTGCTAGCAGTCCCGACAGGGAAGGTGAAGCTTTCTTT	TRBJ1-1	TRBV7-7	few	TRBD1
CASSQALPGTSGGASDTQYF	TGCGCCAGCAGCCAAGCCCTTCCCGGGACTAGCGGGGGGGCCTCAGATACGCAGTATTTT	TRBJ2-3	TRBV4-1	-	TRBD2
CAWKRLRGASPTEAFF	TGTGCCTGGAAGCGGTTACGGGGGGCAAGTCCCACTGAAGCTTTCTTT	TRBJ1-1	TRBV30	few	-
CASRPGVGANVLTF	TGTGCCAGCAGACCAGGGGTAGGGGCCAACGTCCTGACTTTC	TRBJ2-6	TRBV6-5	-	-
CASSQPGQYNSPLHF	TGTGCCAGCAGCCAGCCGGGACAGTATAATTCACCCCTCCACTTT	TRBJ1-6	TRBV5-4	-	TRBD1
CASGLAYGTEAFF	TGTGCTAGTGGTTTGGCCTACGGGACTGAAGCTTTCTTT	TRBJ1-1	TRBV12-5	-	-
CAWSVRTSYYEQYF	TGTGCCTGGAGTGTTCGGACTAGTTACTACGAGCAGTACTTC	TRBJ2-7	TRBV30	few	TRBD2
CSVGPSEGQPQHF	TGCAGCGTTGGCCCCTCTGAGGGCCAGCCCCAGCATTTT	TRBJ1-5	TRBV29-1	few	-
CASSLSRNNEKLFF	TGTGCCAGCAGCCTTTCGAGGAATAATGAAAAACTGTTTTTT	TRBJ1-4	TRBV7-2	-	-
CASSTWGQEQYF	TGTGCCAGCAGCACCTGGGGGCAGGAGCAGTACTTC	TRBJ2-7	TRBV9	-	-
CASSQGRQGYTDTQYF	TGCGCCAGCAGCCAAGGGCGACAGGGCTATACAGATACGCAGTATTTT	TRBJ2-3	TRBV4-1	-	TRBD1
CASMAGQGGGASGGRYNEQFF	TGTGCCAGCATGGCGGGACAGGGCGGGGGGGCTAGCGGGGGCCGCTACAATGAGCAGTTCTTC	TRBJ2-1	TRBV2	-	-
CAISDLGGNNEQFF	TGTGCCATCAGTGACTTGGGGGGGAACAATGAGCAGTTCTTC	TRBJ2-1	TRBV10-3	-	TRBD2
CASSDRGQGRLNPGSETQYF	TGTGCCAGCAGTGATAGGGGACAGGGCCGTCTTAACCCCGGTTCGGAGACCCAGTACTTC	TRBJ2-5	TRBV6-1	-	TRBD1
CASSLSSGGAKEQYF	TGCGCCAGCAGCCTGTCTAGCGGGGGGGCTAAGGAGCAGTACTTC	TRBJ2-7	TRBV5-1	-	TRBD2
CASSEGDRSTDTQYF	TGTGCCAGCAGTGAAGGGGACAGGAGCACAGATACGCAGTATTTT	TRBJ2-3	TRBV6-1	-	TRBD1
CASSAWGQDQPQHF	TGTGCCAGCAGTGCCTGGGGGCAGGATCAGCCCCAGCATTTT	TRBJ1-5	TRBV25-1	-	-
CASSLLVNSLLYGYTF	TGCGCCAGCAGCCTCCTAGTGAACTCTCTTTTGTATGGCTACACCTTC	TRBJ1-2	TRBV5-1	-	-
CASSQEVLWGRGYEQYF	TGCGCCAGCAGCCAAGAGGTGCTGTGGGGCAGGGGCTACGAGCAGTACTTC	TRBJ2-7	TRBV4-1	-	-
CASSEAGLSTNVLTF	TGTGCCAGCAGTGAAGCGGGTCTGTCGACCAACGTCCTGACTTTC	TRBJ2-6	TRBV28	once	-
CASSLSSQGNQPQHF	TGTGCCAGCAGTTTATCCAGTCAGGGAAATCAGCCCCAGCATTTT	TRBJ1-5	TRBV28	few	-
CASSLTRNTEAFF	TGTGCCAGCAGCTTAACTCGTAACACTGAAGCTTTCTTT	TRBJ1-1	TRBV7-3	-	-
CASILNTGGGGPSTEAFF	TGTGCCAGCATACTAAACACTGGCGGGGGCGGCCCCTCCACTGAAGCTTTCTTT	TRBJ1-1	TRBV7-2	-	-
CASSHGGEQFF	TGTGCCAGCTCCCACGGGGGAGAGCAGTTCTTC	TRBJ2-1	TRBV6-5	-	-
CASSFSGSSYNEQFF	TGTGCCAGCAGCTTTAGCGGGAGCTCCTACAATGAGCAGTTCTTC	TRBJ2-1	TRBV5-4	-	TRBD2
CASSEGLGTDTQYF	TGTGCCAGCAGTGAAGGACTAGGCACAGATACGCAGTATTTT	TRBJ2-3	TRBV2	-	-
CASSLTNTPGYTF	TGTGCCAGCAGTTTGACTAATACCCCCGGCTACACCTTC	TRBJ1-2	TRBV28	-	-
CSVGGQGSYNEQFF	TGCAGCGTTGGAGGGCAGGGGTCCTACAATGAGCAGTTCTTC	TRBJ2-1	TRBV29-1	-	-
CASSPGRSSYNEQFF	TGTGCCAGCAGCCCGGGTCGAAGCTCCTACAATGAGCAGTTCTTC	TRBJ2-1	TRBV5-8	few	-
CAWSVLSDRGHTEAFF	TGTGCCTGGAGTGTACTTTCAGACAGGGGGCACACTGAAGCTTTCTTT	TRBJ1-1	TRBV30	medium-sized	TRBD1
CAWSEASGSADTQYF	TGTGCCTGGAGCGAGGCTAGCGGGAGCGCAGATACGCAGTATTTT	TRBJ2-3	TRBV30	-	TRBD2
CASSLAGINTEAFF	TGCGCCAGCAGCTTGGCCGGGATTAACACTGAAGCTTTCTTT	TRBJ1-1	TRBV5-1	once	-
CASSQDYRATEAFF	TGCGCCAGCAGCCAAGATTACAGGGCGACTGAAGCTTTCTTT	TRBJ1-1	TRBV4-1	few	-
CASSPAGTGFTEAFF	TGTGCCAGCAGCCCCGCCGGGACAGGCTTCACTGAAGCTTTCTTT	TRBJ1-1	TRBV5-4	-	TRBD1
CASSQWGPSYNEQFF	TGTGCCAGCAGCCAGTGGGGGCCCTCCTACAATGAGCAGTTCTTC	TRBJ2-1	TRBV25-1	-	-
CASSELTGYLTGELFF	TGTGCCAGCAGTGAATTGACAGGGTATCTCACCGGGGAGCTGTTTTTT	TRBJ2-2	TRBV25-1	once	TRBD1
CASSRRGEETQYF	TGTGCCAGCAGTCGTAGGGGCGAAGAGACCCAGTACTTC	TRBJ2-5	TRBV6-1	few	-
CASSHRLTEAFF	TGTGCCAGTTCCCACCGGTTGACTGAAGCTTTCTTT	TRBJ1-1	TRBV19	-	-
CASSVAGGPSGELFF	TGTGCCAGCAGCGTAGCGGGGGGGCCCTCCGGGGAGCTGTTTTTT	TRBJ2-2	TRBV9	once	TRBD2
CSVEVGQGVYEQYF	TGCAGCGTTGAAGTCGGTCAGGGGGTATACGAGCAGTACTTC	TRBJ2-7	TRBV29-1	few	TRBD1
CAWSPGTVSGNTIYF	TGTGCCTGGAGTCCCGGGACAGTCTCTGGAAACACCATATATTTT	TRBJ1-3	TRBV30	-	TRBD1
CAISRDSEQYF	TGTGCCATCAGTAGGGACAGCGAGCAGTACTTC	TRBJ2-7	TRBV10-3	-	TRBD1
CAILSQGTGNTIYF	TGTGCCATACTGTCACAGGGTACTGGAAACACCATATATTTT	TRBJ1-3	TRBV10-3	-	-
CASSQDRLAENNEQFF	TGCGCCAGCAGCCAAGATAGACTAGCCGAAAACAATGAGCAGTTCTTC	TRBJ2-1	TRBV4-3	-	TRBD2
CAWSGLTGPDSPLHF	TGTGCCTGGAGTGGCTTGACAGGGCCAGATTCACCCCTCCACTTT	TRBJ1-6	TRBV30	-	TRBD1
CAWSAGVADTQYF	TGTGCCTGGAGTGCGGGAGTGGCGGATACGCAGTATTTT	TRBJ2-3	TRBV30	-	-
CASSKQGSEQYF	TGTGCCAGCAGCAAACAGGGTTCCGAGCAGTACTTC	TRBJ2-7	TRBV9	-	-
CASSLRGASGGATQYF	TGTGCCAGCAGTCTCCGTGGGGCTAGCGGGGGGGCGACCCAGTACTTC	TRBJ2-5	TRBV7-2	-	TRBD2
CASRAQAVYGYTF	TGTGCCAGTAGAGCTCAAGCTGTATATGGCTACACCTTC	TRBJ1-2	TRBV19	-	-
CASSFRTGSGTDTQYF	TGTGCCAGCAGCTTCCGTACGGGATCGGGGACAGATACGCAGTATTTT	TRBJ2-3	TRBV5-6	-	-